This TCR delta chain was captured by sequencing in a study of Vγ9Vδ2 T cells in congenital toxoplasmosis (dated by TCRdb to the early 2020s). As for the study more broadly: IgG, IgM and IgA serology, Western blot and an in-house interferon-gamma release assay were used to diagnose congenital toxoplasmosis. At 2 months, TCR sequencing included about 5 infected and around eleven uninfected infants, and at 1 year it included 3 infected and 4 uninfected infants. Repertoire sequencing was done on samples from infants at 2 months after birth and at 1 year of age. The study compared gamma and delta chain CDR3 repertoires of sorted blood gammadelta T cells between congenitally T. gondii-infected and uninfected infants.

General findings and caveats noted by the study authors: Compared with uninfected infants, infected infants at 2 months appeared to have fewer N additions in their TRGV9 and TRDV2 CDR3s, and this was especially true for TRDV2-TRDJ1 sequences. Repertoire differences between infected and uninfected infants were less clearly seen at 1 year of age than at 2 months. A public TRGV9 clonotype was highly prevalent in both infected and uninfected infants. Germline-encoded fetal-type TRDV2 CDR3 sequences seemed to be more prevalent in infected than in uninfected 2-month-old infants, with an in utero expansion footprint being suggested. Two months was the earliest age with enough suitable sample material for TCR repertoire analysis, so newborn repertoires were not sequenced.

cDNA was generated in one tube by template-switch reverse transcription with TRGC- and TRDC-specific primers, using SuperScript II. The TRGC primer was designed so that it would bind both of the constant genes TRGC1 and TRGC2. The KAPA Real-Time Library Amplification Kit was used to amplify TRG and TRD, and AMPure XP beads were used for purification between steps. Index PCR with the Nextera XT Index Kit was used to attach the Illumina sequencing adapters. Sequencing of TRG and TRD amplicons was performed on an Illumina MiSeq with the V2 300 kit, and 150 bp paired-end reads were generated. The authors' analysis ran thus. Before any further analysis, FastQC version 0.11.8 was used to assess read quality. With MiXCR version 3.0.3, reads were aligned to GenBank TRG or TRD reference genes and CDR3 sequences were built. MiXCR defaults were kept, except that TRDD gene segments were assembled using 3 rather than 5 consecutive nucleotides. N additions, CDR3 length, J segment length and clonotype sharing between samples were calculated with VDJtools version 1.2.1. CDR3 sequences that were out of frame or contained stop codons were left out of the analysis. The overlap of infant repertoires with previously published Vgamma9Vdelta2 repertoires from fetal, cord blood and adult blood was compared. Identical DNA sequences were merged into single rows after TCRdb reprocessed the public reads with CATT. These V and J calls are TCRdb output, not the study's own analysis. In this sample the table shows under 400 delta-chain clones, about 54% of which occur a single time. Of the sample, nearly 60% is held by the ten largest clones.

The same treatment, using spiramycin and/or pyrimethamine plus sulfadiazine plus folinic acid, was given to mothers of both infected and uninfected infants. Every infant, whether infected or uninfected, was delivered at term, after more than 37 weeks of gestation. Around 900 uL of blood was turned into PBMCs through Lymphoprep gradient centrifugation, and the PBMCs were then cryopreserved in liquid nitrogen and sent to Belgium. After thawing, the PBMCs were labeled with Zombie NIR viability dye and stained with antibodies against CD3, TCR gammadelta, Vgamma9 and Vdelta2. Sorting of CD3+ TCRgammadelta+ T cells was performed on a FACSAria III, with a mean purity of approximately 98%. The RNeasy Micro Kit was used to isolate RNA from 8,500 to 10,000 sorted gammadelta T cells per sample. The study infants had mothers who were enrolled with primary T. gondii infection during pregnancy. Peripheral blood samples from the infants were taken at an outpatient microbiology and virology center in Pavia, Italy.

This clone was counted a few times. It lacks a known antigen. A read error likely explains this, since a far larger clone differs by one base. Other DNA sequences in the same sample also yield this CDR3. Trimming costs V 3 bases and J 0 bases, and their ends lie 23 bases apart. According to the germline V gene, CDR1 reads TSWWSYY and CDR2 reads QGS. Inclusive of the bounding cysteine and phenylalanine, the CDR3 is 19 residues long. The entry retains the CDR3 DNA only, 57 bases that are in frame from base 1. The source material was gamma-delta T cells from blood. Recombination linked TRDV1 to TRDJ1, and perhaps TRDD3 as D gene, on 5 matching bases. Assignment of the J gene here rests on matching the DNA to germline, because TCRdb gives none. The TCR sequence derives from a child younger than 10 born to a mother with Toxoplasma gondii infection during pregnancy, either congenitally infected or uninfected (not recorded which). For the CDR3, the sequence is CALGEQGLPNWTYTDKLIF. The sequenced DNA is TGTGCTCTTGGGGAGCAGGGGCTACCGAACTGGACCTACACCGATAAACTCATCTTT.